This T cell receptor (beta chain) was recovered during a study of technical replicates of blood from four donors. V gave up 6 bases and J gave up 10 bases, with 23 bases separating them. The CDR3 has 14 residues. Germline V gene sequence: CDR1 SQVTM, CDR2 ANQGSEA. Data came from immunoSEQ multiplex PCR; TCRdb stores just in-frame clones and leaves some out. The sample contains roughly 80,000 clones, 90% to 95% of which appear only once. This chain joins TRBV29-1 and TRBJ2-3; TRBD1 is a possible D gene (6 bases). Sequenced input: T cells isolated from PBMCs. This clonotype was sampled from a human donor in good health. The CDR3 spells CSVSGQGSGGAQYF. The CDR3 DNA follows: TGCAGCGTCTCGGGGCAGGGGTCTGGTGGGGCGCAGTATTTT.